This TCR beta chain stems from a study of T-cell memory formation after mild COVID-19 (dated by TCRdb to the early 2020s). For the wider study: TCR sequence clusters from the two donors were largely donor specific. In two donors, T-cell clones that expanded and contracted after mild COVID-19 were followed by sequencing TCRalpha and TCRbeta repertoires longitudinally. The cohort comprised two young, previously healthy adult volunteers, one female and one male.

Sequenced using an Illumina NovaSeq 6000. Using 5'RACE with constant-segment primers, TCRalpha and TCRbeta cDNA libraries were constructed, with sample barcodes and unique molecular identifiers added in the process. RNA was extracted from every sample with Trizol reagent. Library amplification was performed in two PCR steps, and a second sample barcode and Illumina TruSeq adapters were introduced in the second step. Libraries were sequenced on an Illumina NovaSeq with 2 x 150 bp paired-end reads. Regarding the original processing steps: The reads were demultiplexed and collapsed into UMI-guided consensus sequences using migec v1.2.7. Using mixcr v2.1.11, UMI consensuses were aligned to TRA and TRB V and J templates and then assembled into clonotypes. Expanded or contracted clonotypes were those called significant by both edgeR and NoisET, with noise models trained on biological replicates. For edgeR calls, the thresholds were a false discovery rate-adjusted p below 0.01 and a log2 fold-change of 1. As an exploratory analysis of dynamics, PCA with hierarchical clustering was applied to max-normalized trajectories of the 1000 most abundant clonotypes. Separately sequenced CD4+ and CD8+ repertoires were used to assign the CD4 or CD8 phenotype of responding clones. In TCRdb, the public reads were trimmed at Q25 with fastp and aligned with MiXCR, with productive beta chains retained. Records with the same CDR3 protein are collapsed into one entry carrying the most frequent genes and DNA. TCRdb assigned the V and J calls; the authors' analysis was not used. The sample records about 160,000 distinct CDR3 sequences, roughly 30% of which are singletons. Of the sample, more than 10% falls within the top ten clones.

From V the trimming removes 5 bases and from J it removes 1 base, while the gene matches leave 13 bases of the junction unaccounted for. There are 19 amino acids in the CDR3, from cysteine to phenylalanine inclusive. Only CDR3 DNA is held: 57 bases, read in frame from base 1. Taken from the germline V gene, the CDR1 and CDR2 loops are SGHTA and FQGNSA. PBMCs were isolated by Ficoll-Paque density gradient centrifugation. This clonotype was seen more than once but under ten times. This clone's antigen is unknown. No much larger clone is present one base from it, and per-base qualities are unavailable. What the authors observed across the whole study: Contracting CD4+ clones turned up mainly in the CM and EM memory subsets, whereas EMRA was where CD8+ clones were enriched. Whether the second-wave clones peaking on day 37 were SARS-CoV-2 specific was not confirmed. The study covered only a couple of mild cases, and larger cohorts including severe cases with pre-infection samples were considered necessary. The detection of some responding clones in pre-infection memory suggests that pre-existing cross-reactive memory T cells joined the SARS-CoV-2 response. Clones contracting from day 15 to 85 had balanced CD4/CD8 phenotypes, while a second wave expanding from day 15 to 37 was biased towards CD4+.

In this chain, TRBV7-2 is recombined with TRBJ2-3; TRBD2 lines up with 12 middle nucleotides. Sequenced: PBMCs or a T cell subset sorted from them (not recorded which). The TCR was taken from an adult woman who had mild COVID-19 (a few samples of this study predate the infection). The sample titles of this study are shuffled in the database, so cell type and time point are left out; the donor was told from shared clones. The CDR3 region: CASSPPLAGGPFGTDTQYF. The nucleotide sequence reads TGTGCCAGCAGCCCACCCCTAGCGGGAGGGCCCTTTGGCACAGATACGCAGTATTTT.